This TCR beta chain was obtained from a study of Graves' ophthalmopathy and Graves' hyperthyroidism. The authors amplified TCR beta CDR3 regions from RNA transcripts. An initial RT-PCR round employing HTBI primers preceded a second-round multiplex PCR. TCRdb independently ran MiXCR on the multiplex PCR reads; one entry per CDR3 protein. The data show around 600,000 distinct CDR3 sequences, about 40% seen once. Trimming took off 3 bases at V and 6 bases at J, with 15 bases between the two ends. The CDR3 covers 14 residues. CDR1 and CDR2 (germline): GTSNPN, SVGIG (reference sequence). The TCR originated in an adult man with Graves' ophthalmopathy. The chain has TRBV30 and TRBJ1-5, with D perhaps TRBD1 (5 bases). Sequencing used peripheral blood. CDR3 coding DNA: TGTGCCTGGAGGAGGCAGGGTGATGTTCAGCCCCAGCATTTT. As protein: CAWRRQGDVQPQHF. Variable domain in full (rest from reference TRBV30 and TRBJ1-5): SQTIHQWPATLVQPVGSPLSLECTVEGTSNPNLYWYRQAAGRGLQLLFYSVGIGQISSEVPQNLSASRPQDRQFILSSKKLLLSDSGFYLCAWRRQGDVQPQHFGDGTRLSIL.